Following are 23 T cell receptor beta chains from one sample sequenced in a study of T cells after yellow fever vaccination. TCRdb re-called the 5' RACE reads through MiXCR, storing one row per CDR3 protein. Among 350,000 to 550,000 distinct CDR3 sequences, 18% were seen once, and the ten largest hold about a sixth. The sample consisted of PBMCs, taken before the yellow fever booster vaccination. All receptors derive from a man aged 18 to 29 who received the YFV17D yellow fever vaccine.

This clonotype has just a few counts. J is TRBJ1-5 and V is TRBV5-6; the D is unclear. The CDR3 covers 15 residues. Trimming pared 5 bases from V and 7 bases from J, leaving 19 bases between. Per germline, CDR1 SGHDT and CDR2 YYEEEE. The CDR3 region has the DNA TGTGCCAGCAGTCAGCGCCGGCTCGGGTCCCAGCCCCAGCATTTT. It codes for CASSQRRLGSQPQHF. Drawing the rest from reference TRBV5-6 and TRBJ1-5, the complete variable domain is DAGVTQSPTHLIKTRGQQVTLRCSPKSGHDTVSWYQQALGQGPQFIFQYYEEEERQRGNFPDRFSGHQFPNYSSELNVNALLLGDSALYLCASSQRRLGSQPQHFGDGTRLSIL.

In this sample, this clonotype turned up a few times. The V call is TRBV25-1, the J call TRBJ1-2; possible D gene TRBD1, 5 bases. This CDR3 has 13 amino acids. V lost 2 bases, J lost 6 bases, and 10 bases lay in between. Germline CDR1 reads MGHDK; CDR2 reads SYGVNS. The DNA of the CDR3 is TGTGCCAGCAGTGAAGCAGGGCAGGATGGCTACACCTTC. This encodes CASSEAGQDGYTF.

For the CDR3, the DNA is TGTGCCAGCAGCCTCGGGACAGCGGCAGATACGCAGTATTTT. This encodes CASSLGTAADTQYF. V usage is TRBV7-3 and J usage is TRBJ2-3, with TRBD1 matching 7 bases. CDR3 size: 14 residues. Losses at the gene ends were 5 bases for V and 4 bases for J; bases not matched to a gene: 6. In germline, CDR1 is SGHTA, CDR2 FQGTGA.

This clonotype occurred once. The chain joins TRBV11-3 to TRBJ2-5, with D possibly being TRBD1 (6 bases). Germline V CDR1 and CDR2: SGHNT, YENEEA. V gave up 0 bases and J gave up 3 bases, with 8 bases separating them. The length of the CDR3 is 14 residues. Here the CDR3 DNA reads TGTGCCAGCAGCTTAGATAGGACAGAAGAGACCCAGTACTTC. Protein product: CASSLDRTEETQYF.

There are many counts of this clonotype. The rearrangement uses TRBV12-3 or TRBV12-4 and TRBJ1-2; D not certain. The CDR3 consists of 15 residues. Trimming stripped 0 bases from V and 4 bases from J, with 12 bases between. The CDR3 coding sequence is TGTGCCAGCAGTTTAGCGCTAGGCAGGAGCTATGGCTACACCTTC. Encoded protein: CASSLALGRSYGYTF.

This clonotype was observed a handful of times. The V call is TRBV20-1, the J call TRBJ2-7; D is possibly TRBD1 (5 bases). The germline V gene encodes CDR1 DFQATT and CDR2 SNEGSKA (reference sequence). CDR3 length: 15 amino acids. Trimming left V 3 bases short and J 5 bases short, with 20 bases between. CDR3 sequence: CSARGPRALTDEQYF. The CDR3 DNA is TGCAGTGCTAGGGGGCCAAGGGCTCTTACCGACGAGCAGTACTTC.

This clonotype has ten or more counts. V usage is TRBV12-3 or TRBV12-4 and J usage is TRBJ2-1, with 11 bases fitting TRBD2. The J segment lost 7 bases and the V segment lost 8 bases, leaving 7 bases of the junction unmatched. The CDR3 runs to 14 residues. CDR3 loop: CASLSGGALNEQFF. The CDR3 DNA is TGTGCCAGCCTTAGCGGGGGGGCCCTTAATGAGCAGTTCTTC.

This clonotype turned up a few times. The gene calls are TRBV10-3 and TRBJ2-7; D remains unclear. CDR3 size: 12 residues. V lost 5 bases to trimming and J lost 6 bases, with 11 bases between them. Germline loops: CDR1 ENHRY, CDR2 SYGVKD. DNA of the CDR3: TGTGCCATCAGTCCTATTCCTGGCGAGCAGTACTTC. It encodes CAISPIPGEQYF.

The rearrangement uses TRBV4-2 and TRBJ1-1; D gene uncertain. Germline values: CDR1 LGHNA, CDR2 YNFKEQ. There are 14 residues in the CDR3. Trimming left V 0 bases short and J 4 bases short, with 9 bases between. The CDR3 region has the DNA TGTGCCAGCAGCCAAGATCTTAGGCTCACTGAAGCTTTCTTT. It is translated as CASSQDLRLTEAFF.

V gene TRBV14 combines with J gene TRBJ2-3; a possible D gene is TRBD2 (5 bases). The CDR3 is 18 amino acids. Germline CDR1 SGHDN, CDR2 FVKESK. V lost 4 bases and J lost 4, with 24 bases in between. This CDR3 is CASSRPRPGGYSADTQYF. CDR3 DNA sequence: TGTGCCAGCAGCCGTCCCCGACCCGGAGGCTACTCGGCAGATACGCAGTATTTT. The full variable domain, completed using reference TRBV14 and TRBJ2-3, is EAGVTQFPSHSVIEKGQTVTLRCDPISGHDNLYWYRRVMGKEIKFLLHFVKESKQDESGMPNNRFLAERTGGTYSTLKVQPAELEDSGVYFCASSRPRPGGYSADTQYFGPGTRLTVL.

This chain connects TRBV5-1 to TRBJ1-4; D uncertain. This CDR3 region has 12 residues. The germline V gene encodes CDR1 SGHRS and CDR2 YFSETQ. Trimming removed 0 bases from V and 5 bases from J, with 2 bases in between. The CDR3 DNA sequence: TGCGCCAGCAGCTTGGAGAATGAAAAACTGTTTTTT. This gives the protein CASSLENEKLFF.

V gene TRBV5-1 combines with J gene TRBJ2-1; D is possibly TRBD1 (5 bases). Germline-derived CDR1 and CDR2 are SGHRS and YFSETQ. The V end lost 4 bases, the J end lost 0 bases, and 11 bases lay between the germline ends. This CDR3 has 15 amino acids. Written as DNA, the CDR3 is TGCGCCAGCAGCCCGACGACAGACTCCTACAATGAGCAGTTCTTC. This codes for CASSPTTDSYNEQFF.

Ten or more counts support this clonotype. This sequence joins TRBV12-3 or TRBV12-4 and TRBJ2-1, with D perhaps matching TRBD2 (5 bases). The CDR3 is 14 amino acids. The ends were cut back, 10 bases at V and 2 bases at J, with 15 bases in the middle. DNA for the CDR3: TGTGCCACCTTACGAAACGGGGCCTACAATGAGCAGTTCTTC. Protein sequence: CATLRNGAYNEQFF.

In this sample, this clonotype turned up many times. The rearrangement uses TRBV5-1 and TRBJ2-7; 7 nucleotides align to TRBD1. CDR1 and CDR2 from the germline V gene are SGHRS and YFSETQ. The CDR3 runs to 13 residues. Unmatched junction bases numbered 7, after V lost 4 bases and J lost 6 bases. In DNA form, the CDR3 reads TGCGCCAGCAGCAGGTCTTGGGACAGCGAGCAGTACTTC. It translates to CASSRSWDSEQYF.

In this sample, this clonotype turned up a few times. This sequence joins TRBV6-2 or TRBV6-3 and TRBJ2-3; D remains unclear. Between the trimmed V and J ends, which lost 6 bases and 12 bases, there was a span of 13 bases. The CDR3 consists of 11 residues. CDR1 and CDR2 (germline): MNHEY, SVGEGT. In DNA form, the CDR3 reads TGTGCCAGCAGCTCAGGCCTTAGTCAGTATTTT. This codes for CASSSGLSQYF.

In nucleotides, the CDR3 is TGTGCCAGCAGTTGGGGGCAGGGGTTGGGCTACGAGCAGTACTTC. Amino acid sequence: CASSWGQGLGYEQYF. The gene calls are TRBV6-5 and TRBJ2-7, with a possible D match to TRBD1 (6 bases). Germline CDR1 and CDR2: MNHEY and SVGAGI. Trimming took 4 bases from V and 3 from J, leaving 16 bases between them. This CDR3 is built from 15 residues.

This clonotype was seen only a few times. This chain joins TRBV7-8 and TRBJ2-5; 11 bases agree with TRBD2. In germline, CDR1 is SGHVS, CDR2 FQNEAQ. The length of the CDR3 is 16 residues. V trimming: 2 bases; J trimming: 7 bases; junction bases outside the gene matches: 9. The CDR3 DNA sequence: TGTGCCAGCAGCTTAAGGGAGGCTAGCGGGGGGAGGACCCAGTACTTC. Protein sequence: CASSLREASGGRTQYF.

The CDR3, as DNA: TGTGCCAGCAGCCCCTCCCAGGCGGGGTTGGTACAGAATGAGCAGTTCTTC. Translation gives CASSPSQAGLVQNEQFF. This chain connects TRBV7-2 to TRBJ2-1; D is possibly TRBD2 (6 bases). The CDR3 covers 17 residues. Trimming took 5 bases from V and 7 from J, leaving 24 bases between them. The germline V gene encodes CDR1 SGHTA and CDR2 FQGNSA. The whole variable domain, remainder taken from reference TRBV7-2 and TRBJ2-1, is GAGVSQSPSNKVTEKGKDVELRCDPISGHTALYWYRQSLGQGLEFLIYFQGNSAPDKSGLPSDRFSAERTGGSVSTLTIQRTQQEDSAVYLCASSPSQAGLVQNEQFFGPGTRLTVL.

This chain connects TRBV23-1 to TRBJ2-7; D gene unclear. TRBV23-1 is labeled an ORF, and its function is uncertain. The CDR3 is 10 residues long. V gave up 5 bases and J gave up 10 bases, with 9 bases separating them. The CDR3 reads CASSSVDQYV. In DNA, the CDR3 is TGCGCCAGCAGTTCAGTTGATCAGTACGTC.

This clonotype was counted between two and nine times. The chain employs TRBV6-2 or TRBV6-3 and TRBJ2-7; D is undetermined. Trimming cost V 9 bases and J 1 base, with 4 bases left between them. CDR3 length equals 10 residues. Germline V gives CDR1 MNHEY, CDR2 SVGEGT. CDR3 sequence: CARASYEQYV. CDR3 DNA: TGTGCCAGGGCGTCCTACGAGCAGTACGTC.

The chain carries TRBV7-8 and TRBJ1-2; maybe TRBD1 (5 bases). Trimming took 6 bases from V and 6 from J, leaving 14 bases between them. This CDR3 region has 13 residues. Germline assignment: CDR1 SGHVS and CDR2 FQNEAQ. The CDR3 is CASRFGGEDGYTF. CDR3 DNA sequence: TGTGCCAGCAGATTCGGGGGGGAAGATGGCTACACCTTC.

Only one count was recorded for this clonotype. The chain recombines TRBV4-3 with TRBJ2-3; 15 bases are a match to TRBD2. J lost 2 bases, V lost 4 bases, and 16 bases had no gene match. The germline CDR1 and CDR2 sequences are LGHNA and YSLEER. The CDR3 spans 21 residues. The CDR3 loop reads CASSPYLSGTSGGHHTDTQYF. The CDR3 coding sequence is TGCGCCAGCAGCCCCTATCTCTCCGGGACTAGCGGGGGGCACCACACAGATACGCAGTATTTT.

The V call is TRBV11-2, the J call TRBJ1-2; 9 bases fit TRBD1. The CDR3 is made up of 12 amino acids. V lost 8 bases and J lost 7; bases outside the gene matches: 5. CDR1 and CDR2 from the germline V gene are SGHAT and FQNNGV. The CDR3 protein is CASGQGPSGYTF. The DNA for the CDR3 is TGTGCCAGCGGACAGGGGCCGAGTGGCTACACCTTC.